Below, one T cell receptor (beta chain) is given with its context. Its specific antigen is unknown. The input lacks base qualities; no much larger clone sits a single base away. The roughly 37 donors, aged about 6 to 95 years, were systemically healthy Caucasian individuals from Russia. Each donor gave 8 to 10 milliliters of peripheral blood, drawn into EDTA-treated Vacutainer tubes. Ficoll-Paque density-gradient centrifugation was used to isolate PBMCs, with at least 6 million obtained per sample. Total RNA was extracted from PBMCs with Trizol reagent, with at least 6 micrograms obtained per sample. For every donor, an aliquot of PBMCs went through flow cytometry to measure the percentages of naive CD45RAhigh/CD27high T cells. Cut back by 2 bases and 6 bases, the V and J ends lie 9 bases apart. Via the germline V gene, CDR1 is SGHDT and CDR2 YYEEEE. The CDR3, cysteine through phenylalanine, is 14 amino acids long. Only the CDR3 DNA stays, 42 bases, in frame from base 1.

The data derive from a study of blood T cells in healthy people across ages (dated by TCRdb to the mid-2010s). Study-wide context: In model experiments, template switching captured about one uniquely barcoded TCR beta cDNA molecule for every two T cells. The study measured age-related changes in TCR beta repertoire diversity using deep sequencing normalized with unique cDNA molecular identifiers. The donors were split into four age groups: young (average about 15 years), middle-aged (39), aged (roughly 68) and long-lived (over 75). To avoid experimental bias, donors of different ages were distributed randomly across sequencing lanes. The study analyzed two additional independent replicas of 1 million unique cDNA reads from the same blood draw for two donors, one aged 18 to 29 and one aged 80 or older. Points the paper makes about the study in general: Bulk unsorted PBMC profiling prevented conclusive comparison of naive and antigen-experienced compartments. Compared with the aged group, more naive CD4+ T cells, fewer expanded clones and increased TCR diversity were shown by the long-lived group, suggesting age selection. Because donor CMV infection status was unknown, age-related changes in expanded clonotypes were potentially confounded. A strong correlation was found between observed TCR beta diversity and the percentage of naive T cells measured by flow cytometry. Total diversity estimates from one million sequenced T cells were considered lower bounds and underestimates. As age increased, observed TCR beta diversity per million T cells dropped in a roughly linear way, and a significant reduction was already evident by age around 41.

The library relied on 5' RACE. Sequencing instrument: Illumina HiSeq 2500. The second PCR ran for roughly 6 to 11 cycles and used a J-beta primer mix along with a sample-barcoded 5' primer. Each TCR beta cDNA molecule received a unique molecular identifier from a template-switch 5' adaptor carrying 12 random nucleotides. Each sample yielded at least 3 million CDR3-containing paired-end reads. First-strand cDNA synthesis was performed from all RNA using the Mint cDNA synthesis kit, with priming by a TRBC-specific oligonucleotide. Following uracil-DNA glycosylase treatment, all cDNA underwent a first 18-cycle PCR with the universal primers M1SS and BC2_uni_R. The authors' pipeline ran thus. Each sample was normalized by randomly selecting 1 million high-quality reads, each carrying a distinct molecular identifier. Instead of being binned into consensus sequences, reads with shared molecular identifiers were discarded. CDR3 identification, clonotype clustering and error correction used MiTCR with a Q25 quality threshold and the strictest error-elimination algorithm. A nonparametric unseen species model using Euler transformation provided a lower-bound estimate of total TCR beta diversity. The raw public reads went through TCRdb reprocessing: fastp at Q25, MiXCR clone calling, in-frame beta chains kept. Every distinct CDR3 protein forms one entry, paired with its most common genes and DNA. TCRdb's processing, not the authors', yielded these V and J calls. The sample table lists about 1.4 million distinct CDR3 sequences, roughly 64% of them with a count of one. Roughly 6.3% of the sample belongs to the ten largest clones.

The chain is assembled from TRBV5-6 and TRBJ1-6; no confident D gene assignment can be made. Sequencing input: blood. This TCR was sampled from a man between 18 and 29 years old in good health. The CDR3: CASSFRAVNSPLHF. The nucleotides are TGTGCCAGCAGCTTTAGGGCAGTTAATTCACCCCTCCACTTT.